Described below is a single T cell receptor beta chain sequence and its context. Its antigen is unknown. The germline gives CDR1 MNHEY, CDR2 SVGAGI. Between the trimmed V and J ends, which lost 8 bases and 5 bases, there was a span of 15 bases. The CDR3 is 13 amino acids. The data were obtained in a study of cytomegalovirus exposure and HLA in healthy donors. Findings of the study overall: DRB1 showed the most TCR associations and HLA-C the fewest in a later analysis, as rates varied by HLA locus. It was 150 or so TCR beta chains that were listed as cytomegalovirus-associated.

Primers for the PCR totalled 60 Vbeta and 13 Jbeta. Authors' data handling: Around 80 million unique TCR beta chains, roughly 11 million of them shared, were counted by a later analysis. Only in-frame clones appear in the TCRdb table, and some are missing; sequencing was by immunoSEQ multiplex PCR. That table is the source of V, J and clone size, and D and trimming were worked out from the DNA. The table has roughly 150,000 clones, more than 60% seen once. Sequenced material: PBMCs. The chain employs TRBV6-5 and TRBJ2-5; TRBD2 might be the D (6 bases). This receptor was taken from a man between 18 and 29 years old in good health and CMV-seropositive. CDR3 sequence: CASWGLGLETQYF. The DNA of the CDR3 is TGTGCCAGCTGGGGACTGGGTTTGGAGACCCAGTACTTC.